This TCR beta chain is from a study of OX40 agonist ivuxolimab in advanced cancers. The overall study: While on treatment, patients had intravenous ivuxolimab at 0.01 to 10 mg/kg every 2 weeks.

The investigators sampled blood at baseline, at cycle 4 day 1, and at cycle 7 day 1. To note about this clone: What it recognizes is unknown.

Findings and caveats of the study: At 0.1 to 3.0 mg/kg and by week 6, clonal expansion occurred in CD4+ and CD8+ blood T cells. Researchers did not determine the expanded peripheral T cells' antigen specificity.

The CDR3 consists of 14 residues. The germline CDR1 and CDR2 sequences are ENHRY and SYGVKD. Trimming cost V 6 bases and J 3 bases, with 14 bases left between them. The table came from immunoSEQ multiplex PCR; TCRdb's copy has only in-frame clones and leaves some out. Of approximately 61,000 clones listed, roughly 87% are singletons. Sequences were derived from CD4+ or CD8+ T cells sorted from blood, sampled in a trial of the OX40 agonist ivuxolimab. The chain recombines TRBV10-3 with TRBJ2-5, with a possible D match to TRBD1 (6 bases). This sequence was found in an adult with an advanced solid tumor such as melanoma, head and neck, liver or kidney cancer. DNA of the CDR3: TGTGCCATCAGGGGTAGGGACAACGAAGAGACCCAGTACTTC. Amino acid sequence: CAIRGRDNEETQYF.